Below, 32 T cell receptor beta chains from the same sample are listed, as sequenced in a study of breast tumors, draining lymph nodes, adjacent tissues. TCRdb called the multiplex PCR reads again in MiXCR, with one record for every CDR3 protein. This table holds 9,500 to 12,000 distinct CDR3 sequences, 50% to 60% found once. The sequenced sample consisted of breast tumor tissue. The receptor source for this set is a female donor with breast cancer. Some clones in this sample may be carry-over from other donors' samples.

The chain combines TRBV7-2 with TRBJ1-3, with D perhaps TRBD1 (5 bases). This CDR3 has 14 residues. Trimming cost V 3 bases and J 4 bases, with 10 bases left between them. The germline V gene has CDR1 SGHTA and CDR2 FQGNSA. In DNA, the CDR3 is TGTGCCAGCAGCTTTTCGGGGGAAGGAAACACCATATATTTT. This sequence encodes CASSFSGEGNTIYF. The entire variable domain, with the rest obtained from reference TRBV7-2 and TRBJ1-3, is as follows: GAGVSQSPSNKVTEKGKDVELRCDPISGHTALYWYRQSLGQGLEFLIYFQGNSAPDKSGLPSDRFSAERTGGSVSTLTIQRTQQEDSAVYLCASSFSGEGNTIYFGEGSWLTVV.

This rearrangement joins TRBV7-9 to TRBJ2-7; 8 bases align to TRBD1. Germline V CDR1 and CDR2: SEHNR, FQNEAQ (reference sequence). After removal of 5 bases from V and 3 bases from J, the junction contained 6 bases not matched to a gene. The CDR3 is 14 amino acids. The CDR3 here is CASSVRQGHYEQYF. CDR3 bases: TGTGCCAGCAGCGTGAGACAGGGGCACTACGAGCAGTACTTC.

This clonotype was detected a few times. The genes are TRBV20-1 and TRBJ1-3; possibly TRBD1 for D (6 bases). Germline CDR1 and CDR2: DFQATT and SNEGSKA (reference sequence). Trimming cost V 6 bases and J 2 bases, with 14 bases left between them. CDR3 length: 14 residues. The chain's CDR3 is CSAQVTGTGNTIYF. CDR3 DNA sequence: TGCAGTGCACAAGTTACAGGGACTGGAAACACCATATATTTT.

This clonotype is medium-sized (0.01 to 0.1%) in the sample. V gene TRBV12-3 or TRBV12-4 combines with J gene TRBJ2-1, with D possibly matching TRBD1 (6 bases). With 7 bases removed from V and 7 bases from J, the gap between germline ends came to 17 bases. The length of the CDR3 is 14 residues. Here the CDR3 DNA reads TGTGCCAGCACACCAGGGGAACCTGGGAATGAGCAGTTCTTC. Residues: CASTPGEPGNEQFF.

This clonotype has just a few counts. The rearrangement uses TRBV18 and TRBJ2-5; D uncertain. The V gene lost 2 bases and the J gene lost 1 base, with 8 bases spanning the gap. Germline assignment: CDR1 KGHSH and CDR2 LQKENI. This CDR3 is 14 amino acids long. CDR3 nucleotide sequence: TGTGCCAGCTCACCAGGCCGCAGCCAAGAGACCCAGTACTTC. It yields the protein CASSPGRSQETQYF.

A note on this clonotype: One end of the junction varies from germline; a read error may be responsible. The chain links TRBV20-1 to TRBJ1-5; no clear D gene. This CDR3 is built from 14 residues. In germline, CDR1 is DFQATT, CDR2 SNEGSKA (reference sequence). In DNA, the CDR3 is TGCAGTGCTAGCCCGACCCAGCTCAATCCGCCCCAGCATTTT. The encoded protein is CSASPTQLNPPQHF.

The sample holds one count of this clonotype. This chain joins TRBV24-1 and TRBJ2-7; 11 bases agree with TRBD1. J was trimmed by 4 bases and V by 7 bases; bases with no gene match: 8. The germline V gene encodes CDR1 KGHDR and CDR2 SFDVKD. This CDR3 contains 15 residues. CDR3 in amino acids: CATSRGTGGIYEQYF. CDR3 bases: TGTGCCACCAGCCGGGGGACAGGGGGTATTTACGAGCAGTACTTC.

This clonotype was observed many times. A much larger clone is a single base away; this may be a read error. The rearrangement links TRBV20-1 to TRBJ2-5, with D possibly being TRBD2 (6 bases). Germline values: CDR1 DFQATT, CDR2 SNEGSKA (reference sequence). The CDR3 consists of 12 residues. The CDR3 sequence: CSALRGKETPYF. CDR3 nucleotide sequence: TGCAGTGCTTTGCGGGGTAAAGAGACCCCGTACTTC.

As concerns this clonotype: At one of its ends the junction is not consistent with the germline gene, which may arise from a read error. CDR3 region: CSARPPGARGYNEQLF. The CDR3 DNA follows: TGCAGTGCTAGACCCCCCGGGGCCAGGGGCTACAATGAGCAGCTCTTC. This chain joins TRBV20-1 and TRBJ2-1; D might be TRBD1 (6 bases). CDR3 size: 16 residues. CDR1 DFQATT and CDR2 SNEGSKA come from the germline V gene (reference sequence).

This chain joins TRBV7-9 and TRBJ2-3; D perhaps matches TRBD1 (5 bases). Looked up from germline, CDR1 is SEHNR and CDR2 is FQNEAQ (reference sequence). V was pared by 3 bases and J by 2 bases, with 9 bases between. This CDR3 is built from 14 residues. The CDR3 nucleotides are TGTGCCAGCAGCTTCGACAGACACACAGATACGCAGTATTTT. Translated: CASSFDRHTDTQYF.

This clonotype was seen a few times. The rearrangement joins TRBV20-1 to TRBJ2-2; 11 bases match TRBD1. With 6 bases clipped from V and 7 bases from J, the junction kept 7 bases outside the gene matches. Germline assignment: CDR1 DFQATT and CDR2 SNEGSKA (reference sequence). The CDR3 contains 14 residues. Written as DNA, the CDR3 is TGCAGTGCCATCGGACAGGGGGCAAGCGGGGAGCTGTTTTTT. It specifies CSAIGQGASGELFF.

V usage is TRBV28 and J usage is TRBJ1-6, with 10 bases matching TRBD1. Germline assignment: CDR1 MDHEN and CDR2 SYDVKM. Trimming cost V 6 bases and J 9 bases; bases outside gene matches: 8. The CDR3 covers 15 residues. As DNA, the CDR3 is TGTGCCAGCAGAATACCCGGGACAGGGGTTTCACCCCTCCACTTT. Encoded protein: CASRIPGTGVSPLHF.

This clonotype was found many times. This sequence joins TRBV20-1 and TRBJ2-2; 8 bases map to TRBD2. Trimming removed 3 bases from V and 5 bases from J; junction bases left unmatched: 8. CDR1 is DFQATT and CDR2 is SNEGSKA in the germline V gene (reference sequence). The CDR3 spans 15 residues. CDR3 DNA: TGCAGTGCTAGGCCGAGCGGGGGCGGAACCGGGGAGCTGTTTTTT. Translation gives CSARPSGGGTGELFF.

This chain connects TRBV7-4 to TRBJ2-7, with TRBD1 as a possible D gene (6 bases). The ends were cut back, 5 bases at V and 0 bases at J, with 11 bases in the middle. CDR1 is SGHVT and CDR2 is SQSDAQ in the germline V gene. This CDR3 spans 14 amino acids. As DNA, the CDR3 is TGTGCCAGCAGCGTAGGGGACACCTCCTACGAGCAGTACTTC. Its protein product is CASSVGDTSYEQYF.

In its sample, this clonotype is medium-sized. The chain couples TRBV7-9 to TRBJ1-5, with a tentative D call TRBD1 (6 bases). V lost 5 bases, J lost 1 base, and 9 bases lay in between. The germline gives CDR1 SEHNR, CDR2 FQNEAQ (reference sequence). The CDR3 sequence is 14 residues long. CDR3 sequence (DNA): TGTGCCAGCAGCACTCAGGGGAGCAATCAGCCCCAGCATTTT. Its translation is CASSTQGSNQPQHF.

The CDR3 loop reads CASSPGGLAGVTSSYEQYF. The CDR3 DNA reads as TGTGCCAGCAGCCCAGGGGGACTAGCGGGAGTTACTAGCTCCTACGAGCAGTACTTC. The V and J genes are TRBV4-2 and TRBJ2-7, with 14 positions matching TRBD2. CDR3 size: 19 residues. Losses at the gene ends were 4 bases for V and 0 bases for J; bases not matched to a gene: 11. CDR1 is LGHNA, CDR2 YNFKEQ, per germline.

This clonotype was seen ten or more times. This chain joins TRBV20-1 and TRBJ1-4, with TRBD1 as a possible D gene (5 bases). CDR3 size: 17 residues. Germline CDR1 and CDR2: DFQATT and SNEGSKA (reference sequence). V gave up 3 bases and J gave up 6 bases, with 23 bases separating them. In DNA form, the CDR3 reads TGCAGTGCTAGTGTTCCCATCGTCAGGGCGATTCATGAAAAACTGTTTTTT. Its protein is CSASVPIVRAIHEKLFF.

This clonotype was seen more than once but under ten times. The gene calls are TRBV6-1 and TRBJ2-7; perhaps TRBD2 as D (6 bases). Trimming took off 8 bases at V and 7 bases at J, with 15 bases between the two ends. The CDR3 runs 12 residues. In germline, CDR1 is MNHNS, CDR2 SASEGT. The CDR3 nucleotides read TGTGCCAGCTCCGGGACTTTCTTGGAGCAGTACTTC. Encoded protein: CASSGTFLEQYF.

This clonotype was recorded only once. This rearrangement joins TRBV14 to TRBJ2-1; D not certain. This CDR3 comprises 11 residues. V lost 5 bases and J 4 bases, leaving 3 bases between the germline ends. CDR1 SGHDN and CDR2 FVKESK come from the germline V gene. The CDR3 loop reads CASSEYNEQFF. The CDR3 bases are TGTGCCAGCAGCGAATACAATGAGCAGTTCTTC.

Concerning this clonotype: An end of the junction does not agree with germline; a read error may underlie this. The CDR3 sequence is CASSLGTGSYNEQFF. CDR3 bases: TGCGCCAGCAGCCTCGGGACCGGATCCTACAATGAGCAGTTCTTC. The V call is TRBV7-3, the J call TRBJ2-1; D assignment may be TRBD1 or TRBD2 (5 bases each). CDR1 is SGHTA, CDR2 FQGTGA, per germline. The CDR3 spans 15 residues.

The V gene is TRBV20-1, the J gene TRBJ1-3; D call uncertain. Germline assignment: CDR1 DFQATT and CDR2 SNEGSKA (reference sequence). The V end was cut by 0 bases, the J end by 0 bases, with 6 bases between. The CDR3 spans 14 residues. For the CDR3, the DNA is TGCAGTGCTAGAGATCCCAGCTCTGGAAACACCATATATTTT. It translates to CSARDPSSGNTIYF.

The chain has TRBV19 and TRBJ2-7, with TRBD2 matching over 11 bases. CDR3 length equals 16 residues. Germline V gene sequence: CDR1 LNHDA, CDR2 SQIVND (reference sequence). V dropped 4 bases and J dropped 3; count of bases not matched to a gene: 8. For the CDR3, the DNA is TGTGCCAGTAGTACATCGGGACTAGCGGAGTACTACGAGCAGTACTTC. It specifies CASSTSGLAEYYEQYF.

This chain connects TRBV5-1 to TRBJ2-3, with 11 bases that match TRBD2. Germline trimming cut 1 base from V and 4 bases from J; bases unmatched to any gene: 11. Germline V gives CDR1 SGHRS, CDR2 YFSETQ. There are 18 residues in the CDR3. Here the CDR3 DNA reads TGCGCCAGCAGCTTGAGATTTAGCGGGGGGGCCAAGGCAGATACGCAGTATTTT. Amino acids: CASSLRFSGGAKADTQYF.

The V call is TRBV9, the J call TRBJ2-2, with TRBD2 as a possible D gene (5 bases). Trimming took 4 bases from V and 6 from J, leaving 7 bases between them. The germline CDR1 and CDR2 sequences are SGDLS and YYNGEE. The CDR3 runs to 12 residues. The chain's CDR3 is CASSLGAGELFF. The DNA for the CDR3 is TGTGCCAGCAGCCTCGGGGCCGGGGAGCTGTTTTTT.

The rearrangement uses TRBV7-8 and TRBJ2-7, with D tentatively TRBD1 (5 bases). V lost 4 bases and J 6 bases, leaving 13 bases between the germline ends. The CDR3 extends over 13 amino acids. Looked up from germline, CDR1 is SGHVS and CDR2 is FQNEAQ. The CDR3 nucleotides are TGTGCCAGCAGCTCAGTCGGCAGGGCCGAGCAGTACTTC. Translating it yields CASSSVGRAEQYF.

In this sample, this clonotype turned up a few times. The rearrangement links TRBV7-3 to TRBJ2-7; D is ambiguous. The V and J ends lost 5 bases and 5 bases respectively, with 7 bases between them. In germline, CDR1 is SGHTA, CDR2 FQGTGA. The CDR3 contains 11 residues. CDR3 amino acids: CASSPGHEQYF. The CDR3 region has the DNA TGTGCCAGCAGCCCAGGTCACGAGCAGTACTTC. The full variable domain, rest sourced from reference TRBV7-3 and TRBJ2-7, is GAGVSQTPSNKVTEKGKYVELRCDPISGHTALYWYRQSLGQGPEFLIYFQGTGAADDSGLPNDRFFAVRPEGSVSTLKIQRTERGDSAVYLCASSPGHEQYFGPGTRLTVT.

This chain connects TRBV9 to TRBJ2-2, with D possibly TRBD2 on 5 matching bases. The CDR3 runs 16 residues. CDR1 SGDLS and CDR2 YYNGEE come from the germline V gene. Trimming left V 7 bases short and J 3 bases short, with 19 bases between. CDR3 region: CASGPVRTRYTGELFF. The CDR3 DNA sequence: TGTGCCAGCGGCCCAGTCCGGACTCGTTACACCGGGGAGCTGTTTTTT. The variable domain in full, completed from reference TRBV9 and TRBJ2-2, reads DSGVTQTPKHLITATGQRVTLRCSPRSGDLSVYWYQQSLDQGLQFLIQYYNGEERAKGNILERFSAQQFPDLHSELNLSSLELGDSALYFCASGPVRTRYTGELFFGEGSRLTVL.

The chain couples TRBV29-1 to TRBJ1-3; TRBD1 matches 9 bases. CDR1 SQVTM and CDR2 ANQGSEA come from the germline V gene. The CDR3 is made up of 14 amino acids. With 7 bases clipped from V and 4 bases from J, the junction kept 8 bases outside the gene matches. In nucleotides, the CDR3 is TGCAGCGCCCTTCCACAGGGGGCAGGAAACACCATATATTTT. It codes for CSALPQGAGNTIYF.

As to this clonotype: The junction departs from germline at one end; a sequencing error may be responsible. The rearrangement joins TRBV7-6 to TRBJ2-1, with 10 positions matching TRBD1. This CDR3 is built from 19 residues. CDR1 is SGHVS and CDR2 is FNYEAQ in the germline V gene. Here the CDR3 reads CASSLERTGGPSSYNERFF. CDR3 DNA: TGCGCCAGCAGCTTAGAGCGGACAGGGGGTCCTAGCTCCTACAATGAGCGGTTCTTC.

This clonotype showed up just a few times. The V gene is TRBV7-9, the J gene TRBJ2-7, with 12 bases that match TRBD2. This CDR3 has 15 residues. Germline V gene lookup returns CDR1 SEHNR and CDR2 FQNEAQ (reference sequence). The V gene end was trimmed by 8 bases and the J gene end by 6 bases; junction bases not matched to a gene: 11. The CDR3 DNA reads TGTGCCAGCTCTGGGGGACTAGCGGGTCCGGGCGAGCAGTACTTC. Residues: CASSGGLAGPGEQYF.

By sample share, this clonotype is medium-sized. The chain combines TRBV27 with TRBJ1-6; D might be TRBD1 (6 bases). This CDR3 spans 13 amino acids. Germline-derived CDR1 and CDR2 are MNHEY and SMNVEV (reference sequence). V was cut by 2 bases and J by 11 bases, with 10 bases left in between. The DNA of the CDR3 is TGTGCCAGCAGTTTAAGGTGGGGGCCACCCCTCCACTTT. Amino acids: CASSLRWGPPLHF.

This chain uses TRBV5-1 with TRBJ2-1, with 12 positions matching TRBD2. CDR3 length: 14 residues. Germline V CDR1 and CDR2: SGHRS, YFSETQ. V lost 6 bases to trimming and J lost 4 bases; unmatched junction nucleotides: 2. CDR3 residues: CASTLAGGYNEQFF. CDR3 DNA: TGCGCCAGCACACTAGCGGGAGGTTACAATGAGCAGTTCTTC. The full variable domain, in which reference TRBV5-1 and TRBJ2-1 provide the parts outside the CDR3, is KAGVTQTPRYLIKTRGQQVTLSCSPISGHRSVSWYQQTPGQGLQFLFEYFSETQRNKGNFPGRFSGRQFSNSRSEMNVSTLELGDSALYLCASTLAGGYNEQFFGPGTRLTVL.